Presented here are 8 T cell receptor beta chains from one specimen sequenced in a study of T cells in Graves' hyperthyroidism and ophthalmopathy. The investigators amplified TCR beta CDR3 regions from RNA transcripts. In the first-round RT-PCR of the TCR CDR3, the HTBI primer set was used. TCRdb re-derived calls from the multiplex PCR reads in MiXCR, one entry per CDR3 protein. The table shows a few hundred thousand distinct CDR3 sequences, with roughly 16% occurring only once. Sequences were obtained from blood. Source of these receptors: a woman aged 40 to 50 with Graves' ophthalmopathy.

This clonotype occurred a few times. The CDR3 reads CASSRRGGAGGQTDTQYF. DNA for the CDR3: TGTGCCAGCAGCCGGAGGGGCGGGGCGGGGGGGCAGACAGATACGCAGTATTTT. The genes are TRBV7-3 and TRBJ2-3; 9 bases are a match to TRBD2. The CDR3 extends over 18 amino acids. The V gene's germline CDR1 is SGHTA and CDR2 FQGTGA. After removal of 5 bases from V and 3 bases from J, the junction contained 15 bases not matched to a gene.

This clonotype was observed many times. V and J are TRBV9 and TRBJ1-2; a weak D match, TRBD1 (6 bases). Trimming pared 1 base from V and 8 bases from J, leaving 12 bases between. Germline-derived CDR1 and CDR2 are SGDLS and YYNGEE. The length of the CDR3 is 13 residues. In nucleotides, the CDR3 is TGTGCCAGCAGCGTAACGGGGGGGGGCGGCTACACCTTC. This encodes CASSVTGGGGYTF. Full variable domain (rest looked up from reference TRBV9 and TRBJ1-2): DSGVTQTPKHLITATGQRVTLRCSPRSGDLSVYWYQQSLDQGLQFLIQYYNGEERAKGNILERFSAQQFPDLHSELNLSSLELGDSALYFCASSVTGGGGYTFGSGTRLTVV.

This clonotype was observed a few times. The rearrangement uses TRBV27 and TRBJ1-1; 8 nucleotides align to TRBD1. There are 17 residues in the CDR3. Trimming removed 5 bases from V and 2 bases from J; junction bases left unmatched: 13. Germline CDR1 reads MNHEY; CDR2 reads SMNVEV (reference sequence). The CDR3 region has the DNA TGTGCCAGCAGTAGAACGACAGGGGCGACGAAAAACACTGAAGCTTTCTTT. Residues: CASSRTTGATKNTEAFF.

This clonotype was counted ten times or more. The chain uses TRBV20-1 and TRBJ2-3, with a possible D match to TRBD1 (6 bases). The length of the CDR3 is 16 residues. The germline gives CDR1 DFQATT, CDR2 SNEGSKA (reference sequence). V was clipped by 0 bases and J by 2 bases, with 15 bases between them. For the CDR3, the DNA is TGCAGTGCTAGAGAAGGGGGAGCGGTAAACACAGATACGCAGTATTTT. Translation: CSAREGGAVNTDTQYF.

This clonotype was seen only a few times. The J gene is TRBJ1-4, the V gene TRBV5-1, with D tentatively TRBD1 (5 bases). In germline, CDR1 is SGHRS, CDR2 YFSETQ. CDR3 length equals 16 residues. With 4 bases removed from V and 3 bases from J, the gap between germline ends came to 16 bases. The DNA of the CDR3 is TGCGCCAGCAGCCCAGGACACGTAGCCCCTAATGAAAAACTGTTTTTT. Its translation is CASSPGHVAPNEKLFF.

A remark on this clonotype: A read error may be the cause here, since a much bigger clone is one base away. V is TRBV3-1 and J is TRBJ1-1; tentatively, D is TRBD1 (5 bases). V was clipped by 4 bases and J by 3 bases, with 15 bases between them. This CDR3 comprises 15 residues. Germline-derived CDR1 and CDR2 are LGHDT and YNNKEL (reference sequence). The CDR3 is CASSLWDSLDTEAFF. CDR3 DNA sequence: TGTGCCAGCAGCCTGTGGGACTCGCTTGACACTGAAGCTTTCTTT.

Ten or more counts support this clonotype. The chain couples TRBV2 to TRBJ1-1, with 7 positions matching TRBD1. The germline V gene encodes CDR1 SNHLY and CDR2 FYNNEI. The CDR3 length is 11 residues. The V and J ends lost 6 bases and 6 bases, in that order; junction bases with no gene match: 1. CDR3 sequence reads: CASRGQAEAFF. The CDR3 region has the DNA TGTGCCAGCAGAGGACAGGCTGAAGCTTTCTTT.

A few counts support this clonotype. The CDR3 loop is CASSETNLSYNEQFF. The DNA of the CDR3 is TGTGCCAGCAGTGAAACGAACCTATCCTACAATGAGCAGTTCTTC. The chain employs TRBV6-1 and TRBJ2-1; D gene unclear. V was clipped by 2 bases and J by 1 base, with 9 bases between them. Germline V gives CDR1 MNHNS, CDR2 SASEGT. The CDR3 is 15 amino acids.